This T cell receptor (beta chain) was observed in a study of circulating CD8 cells and anti-PD-1 response in melanoma. The QIAseq Immune Repertoire TCR panel built the libraries from approximately 16 ng of total RNA. From the reads, TCRdb called clonotypes with MiXCR, one entry per CDR3 protein. The top ten hold around 40% of the sample, which has fewer than 650 distinct CDR3 sequences, approximately 6.5% seen once. From live CD3+CD8+TCRalphabeta+ cells, four PD-1 and/or TIGIT subsets were sorted. The CDR3 extends over 15 amino acids. V dropped 4 bases and J dropped 9 bases, with 19 bases sitting between them. CDR1 SNHLY and CDR2 FYNNEI come from the germline V gene. This clonotype was recorded once.

The gene calls are TRBV2 and TRBJ2-1; TRBD2 is a possible D gene (5 bases). This TCR was sampled from a human donor with melanoma. Material: CD8+ T cells from PBMCs, obtained at baseline or after one month of anti-PD-1 therapy (not recorded which). The CDR3 nucleotides are TGTGCCAGCAGTGGCCGATACGGACCCCGGGGTGAGCAGTTCTTC. Protein: CASSGRYGPRGEQFF.